This T cell receptor (beta chain) was profiled in a study of shared clonotypes between healthy human individuals. Findings and limits, study-wide: Among donors, sharing of clonotypes was expected to be affected by sequencing depth.

CD45RO-negative cells were positively selected for CCR7, leaving out terminally differentiated effector memory CD45RA+ cells. Details on this clone: The antigen remains undetermined.

TCRdb's table, derived via immunoSEQ multiplex PCR, lists solely in-frame clones and lacks some. Among over 2 million clones, around 96% were seen once, and the ten largest hold roughly 1%. The CDR3 runs 13 residues. Germline V gene lookup returns CDR1 SGHNT and CDR2 YYREEE (reference sequence). Trimming took off 0 bases at V and 4 bases at J, with 8 bases between the two ends. The TCR comes from a young man in good health. Sequenced: naive CD8+ T cells sorted from blood. The chain joins TRBV5-4 to TRBJ2-7; D is ambiguous. CDR3: CASSLDAIYEQYF. The CDR3 DNA sequence: TGTGCCAGCAGCTTGGATGCGATATACGAGCAGTACTTC.